The entry below describes one TCR beta chain. What it binds is unknown. A junction boundary mismatches the germline segment, possibly from a read error. This sample was included in a study of cytomegalovirus exposure and HLA in healthy donors. The PCR employed 60 Vbeta primers together with 13 Jbeta primers. Clones were read by immunoSEQ multiplex PCR, and TCRdb kept only the in-frame ones, dropping some. This table holds some 130,000 clones, 70% to 85% found once. The study's findings and limits: It was 150 to 200 TCR beta chains that were listed as cytomegalovirus-associated. A later analysis linked some 17,000 TCR beta sequences to HLA alleles at 0.05 false discovery rate. Segments of the TCR beta V type were, in most cases, productive about 90% or about 30% of the time in an earlier analysis.

CDR3 length: 16 amino acids. Germline-derived CDR1 and CDR2 are SGHTA and FQGNSA. Source material: PBMCs. The TCR originated in a male donor in good health and CMV-seropositive. The chain links TRBV7-2 to TRBJ2-4, with TRBD1 matching 8 bases. In DNA, the CDR3 is TGTGCCAGCAGCTTATCCTACGACAGGGGCAGAAACAGTCAGTACTTC. As protein: CASSLSYDRGRNSQYF.